This TCR beta chain is from a study of post-analysis software for immune sequencing data. Study-level findings and limits: A few TRBV segments occurring more often in patients than controls included TRBV5-6, TRBV5-1 and TRBV20-1.

Worth noting for this clonotype: The antigen remains undetermined.

Looked up from germline, CDR1 is SEHNR and CDR2 is FQNEAQ (reference sequence). The CDR3 covers 16 residues. The V and J ends lost 1 base and 0 bases, in that order; junction bases with no gene match: 3. Unique molecular identifiers were carried by the TCR beta cDNA libraries. From the PCR reads, TCRdb called clonotypes with MiXCR, one entry per CDR3 protein. The sample holds roughly 700,000 distinct CDR3 sequences; 25% to 30% are singletons and the top ten take around 0.56%. Material for sequencing was blood. This receptor was identified in a girl aged 10 to 17 with multiple sclerosis. The rearrangement uses TRBV7-9 and TRBJ2-4, with TRBD2 identical over 7 bases. The CDR3 DNA follows: TGTGCCAGCAGCTTAGATGCGGGAGTAGCCAAAAACATTCAGTACTTC. Its protein product is CASSLDAGVAKNIQYF.